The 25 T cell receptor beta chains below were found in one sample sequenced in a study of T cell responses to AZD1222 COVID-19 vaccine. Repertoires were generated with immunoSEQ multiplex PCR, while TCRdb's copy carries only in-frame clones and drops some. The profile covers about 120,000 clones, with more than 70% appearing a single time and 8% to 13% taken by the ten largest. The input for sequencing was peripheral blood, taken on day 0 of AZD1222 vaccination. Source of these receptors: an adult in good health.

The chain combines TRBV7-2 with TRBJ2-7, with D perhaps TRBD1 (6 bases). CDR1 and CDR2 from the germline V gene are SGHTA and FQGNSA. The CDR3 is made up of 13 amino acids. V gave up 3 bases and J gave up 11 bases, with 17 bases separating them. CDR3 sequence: CASSFQTQGSEYF. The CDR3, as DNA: TGTGCCAGCAGCTTTCAGACCCAGGGGTCTGAGTACTTC.

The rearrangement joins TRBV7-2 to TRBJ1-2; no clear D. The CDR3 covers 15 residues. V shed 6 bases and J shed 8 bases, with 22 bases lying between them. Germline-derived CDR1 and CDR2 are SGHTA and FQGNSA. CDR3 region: CASSSQTQWLGGYTF. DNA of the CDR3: TGTGCCAGCAGTTCTCAAACTCAATGGTTGGGCGGCTACACCTTC. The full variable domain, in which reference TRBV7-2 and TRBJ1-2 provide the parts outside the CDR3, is GAGVSQSPSNKVTEKGKDVELRCDPISGHTALYWYRQSLGQGLEFLIYFQGNSAPDKSGLPSDRFSAERTGGSVSTLTIQRTQQEDSAVYLCASSSQTQWLGGYTFGSGTRLTVV.

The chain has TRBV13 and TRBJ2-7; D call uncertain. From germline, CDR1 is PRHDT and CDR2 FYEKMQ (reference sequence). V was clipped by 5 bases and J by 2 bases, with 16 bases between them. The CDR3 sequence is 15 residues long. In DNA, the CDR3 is TGTGCCAGCAGCACCTCCCCCCACCTGCCCTACGAGCAGTACTTC. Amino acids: CASSTSPHLPYEQYF.

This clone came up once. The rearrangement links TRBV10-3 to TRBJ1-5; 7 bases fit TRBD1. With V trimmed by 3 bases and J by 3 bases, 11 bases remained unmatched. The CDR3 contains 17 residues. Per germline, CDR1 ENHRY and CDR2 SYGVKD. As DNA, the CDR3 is TGTGCCATCAGTGATAGACAGGGAAGGATGAACAATCAGCCCCAGCATTTT. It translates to CAISDRQGRMNNQPQHF.

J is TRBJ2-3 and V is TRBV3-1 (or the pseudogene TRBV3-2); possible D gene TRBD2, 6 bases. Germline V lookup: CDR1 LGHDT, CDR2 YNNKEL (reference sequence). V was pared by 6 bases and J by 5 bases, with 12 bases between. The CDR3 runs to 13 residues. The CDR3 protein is CASRNRGLDTQYF. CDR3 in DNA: TGTGCCAGCAGAAATCGGGGGTTAGATACGCAGTATTTT.

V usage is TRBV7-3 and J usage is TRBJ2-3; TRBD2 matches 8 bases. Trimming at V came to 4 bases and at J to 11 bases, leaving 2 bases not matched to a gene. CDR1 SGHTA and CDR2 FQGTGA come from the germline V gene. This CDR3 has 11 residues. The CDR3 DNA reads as TGTGCCAGCAGCTCGGGGGGGATGCAGTATTTT. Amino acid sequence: CASSSGGMQYF.

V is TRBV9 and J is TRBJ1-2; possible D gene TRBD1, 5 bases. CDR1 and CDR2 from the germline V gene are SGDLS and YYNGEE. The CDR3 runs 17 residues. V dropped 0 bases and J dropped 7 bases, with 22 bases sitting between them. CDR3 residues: CASSVDARSPPGPGYTF. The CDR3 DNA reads TGTGCCAGCAGCGTAGATGCCAGGAGCCCGCCGGGGCCTGGCTACACCTTC.

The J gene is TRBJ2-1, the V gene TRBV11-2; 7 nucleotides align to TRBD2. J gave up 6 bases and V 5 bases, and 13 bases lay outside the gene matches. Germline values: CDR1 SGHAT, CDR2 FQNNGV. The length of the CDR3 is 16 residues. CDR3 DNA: TGTGCCAGCAGCCGTGGCCCGGGGACTAATAGCAATGAGCAGTTCTTC. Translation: CASSRGPGTNSNEQFF.

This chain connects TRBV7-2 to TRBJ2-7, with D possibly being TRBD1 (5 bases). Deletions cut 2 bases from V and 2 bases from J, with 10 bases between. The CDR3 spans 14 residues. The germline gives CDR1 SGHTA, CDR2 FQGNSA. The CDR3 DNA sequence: TGTGCCAGCAGCTTATTTGGCAGGGCCTACGAGCAGTACTTC. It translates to CASSLFGRAYEQYF.

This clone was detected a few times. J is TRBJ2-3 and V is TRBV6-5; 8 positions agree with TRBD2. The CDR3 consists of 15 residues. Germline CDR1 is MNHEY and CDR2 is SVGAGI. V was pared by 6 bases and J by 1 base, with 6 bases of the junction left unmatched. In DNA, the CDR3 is TGTGCCAGCAGGATAGCGGGGACCCGCACAGATACGCAGTATTTT. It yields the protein CASRIAGTRTDTQYF.

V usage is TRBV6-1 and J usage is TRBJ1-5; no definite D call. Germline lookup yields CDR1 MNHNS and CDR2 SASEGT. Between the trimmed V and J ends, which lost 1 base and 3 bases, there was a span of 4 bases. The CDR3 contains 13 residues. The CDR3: CASSEGNNQPQHF. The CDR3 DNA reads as TGTGCCAGCAGTGAAGGGAACAATCAGCCCCAGCATTTT.

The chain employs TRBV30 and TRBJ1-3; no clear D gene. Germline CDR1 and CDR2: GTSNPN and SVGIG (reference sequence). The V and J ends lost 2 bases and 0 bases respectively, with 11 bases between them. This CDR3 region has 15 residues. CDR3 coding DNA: TGTGCCTGGAGTACCCACGGGAGCTCTGGAAACACCATATATTTT. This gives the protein CAWSTHGSSGNTIYF.

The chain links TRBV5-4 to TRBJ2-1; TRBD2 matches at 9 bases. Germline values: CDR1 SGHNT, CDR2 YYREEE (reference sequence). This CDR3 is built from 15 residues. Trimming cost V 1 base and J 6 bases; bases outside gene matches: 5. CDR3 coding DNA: TGTGCCAGCAGCTTGACAGGTAGCGGGGGCAATGAGCAGTTCTTC. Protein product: CASSLTGSGGNEQFF.

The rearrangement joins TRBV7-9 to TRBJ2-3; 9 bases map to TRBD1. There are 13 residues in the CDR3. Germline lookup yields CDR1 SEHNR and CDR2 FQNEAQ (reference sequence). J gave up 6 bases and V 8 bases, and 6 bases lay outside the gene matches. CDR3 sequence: CASRTGARDTQYF. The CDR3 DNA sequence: TGTGCCAGCCGGACAGGGGCCAGGGATACGCAGTATTTT.

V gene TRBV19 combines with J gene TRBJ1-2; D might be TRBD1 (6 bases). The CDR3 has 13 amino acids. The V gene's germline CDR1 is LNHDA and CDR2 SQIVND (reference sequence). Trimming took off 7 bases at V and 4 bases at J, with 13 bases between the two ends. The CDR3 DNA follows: TGTGCCAGTAACACGGGACAACTCTATGGCTACACCTTC. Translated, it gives CASNTGQLYGYTF.

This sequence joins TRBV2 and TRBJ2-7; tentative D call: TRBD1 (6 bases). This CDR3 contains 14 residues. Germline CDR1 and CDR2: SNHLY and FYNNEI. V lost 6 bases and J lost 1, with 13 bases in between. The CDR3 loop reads CASRGHLFSYEQYF. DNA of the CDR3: TGTGCCAGCAGGGGACACCTTTTTTCCTACGAGCAGTACTTC.

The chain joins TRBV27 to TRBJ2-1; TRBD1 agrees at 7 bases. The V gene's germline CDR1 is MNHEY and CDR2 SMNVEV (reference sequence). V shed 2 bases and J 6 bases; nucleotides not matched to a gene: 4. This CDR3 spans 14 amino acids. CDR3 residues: CASSLTQGSNEQFF. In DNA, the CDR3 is TGTGCCAGCAGTTTAACACAGGGGTCCAATGAGCAGTTCTTC.

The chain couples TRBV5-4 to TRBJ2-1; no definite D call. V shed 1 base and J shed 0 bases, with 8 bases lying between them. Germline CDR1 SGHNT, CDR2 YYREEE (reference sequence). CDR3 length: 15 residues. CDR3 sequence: CASSLHGSSYNEQFF. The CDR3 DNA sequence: TGTGCCAGCAGCTTGCACGGAAGCTCCTACAATGAGCAGTTCTTC.

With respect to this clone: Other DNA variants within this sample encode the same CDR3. In nucleotides, the CDR3 is TGTGCCAGCAGCACGGACAGCTATGGCTACACCTTC. Its protein product is CASSTDSYGYTF. The gene calls are TRBV5-4 and TRBJ1-2, with D possibly matching TRBD1 (6 bases). V was pared by 4 bases and J by 4 bases, with 8 bases between. The germline V gene has CDR1 SGHNT and CDR2 YYREEE (reference sequence). The CDR3 extends over 12 amino acids.

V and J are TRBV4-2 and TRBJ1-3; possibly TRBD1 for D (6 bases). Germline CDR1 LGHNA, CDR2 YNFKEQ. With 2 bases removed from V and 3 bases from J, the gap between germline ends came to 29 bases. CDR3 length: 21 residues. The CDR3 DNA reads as TGTGCCAGCAGCCAACTTCAACCCGGGGCAGGGGATATGTGGTATGGAAACACCATATATTTT. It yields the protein CASSQLQPGAGDMWYGNTIYF.

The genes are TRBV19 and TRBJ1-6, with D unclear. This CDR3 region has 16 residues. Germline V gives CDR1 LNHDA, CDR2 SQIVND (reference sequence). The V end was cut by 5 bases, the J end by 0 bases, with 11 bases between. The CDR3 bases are TGTGCCAGTAGTGAGCGGGAGAGCTCCTATAATTCACCCCTCCACTTT. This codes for CASSERESSYNSPLHF. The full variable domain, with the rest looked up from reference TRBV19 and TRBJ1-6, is DGGITQSPKYLFRKEGQNVTLSCEQNLNHDAMYWYRQDPGQGLRLIYYSQIVNDFQKGDIAEGYSVSREKKESFPLTVTSAQKNPTAFYLCASSERESSYNSPLHFGNGTRLTVT.

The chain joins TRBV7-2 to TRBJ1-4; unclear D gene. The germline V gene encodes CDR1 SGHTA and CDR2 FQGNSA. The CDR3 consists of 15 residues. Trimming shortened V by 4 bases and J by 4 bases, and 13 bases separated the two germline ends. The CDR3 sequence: CASSSGSIINEKLFF. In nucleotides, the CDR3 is TGTGCCAGCAGCTCCGGATCTATTATTAATGAAAAACTGTTTTTT. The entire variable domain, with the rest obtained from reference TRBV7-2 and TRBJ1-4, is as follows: GAGVSQSPSNKVTEKGKDVELRCDPISGHTALYWYRQSLGQGLEFLIYFQGNSAPDKSGLPSDRFSAERTGGSVSTLTIQRTQQEDSAVYLCASSSGSIINEKLFFGSGTQLSVL.

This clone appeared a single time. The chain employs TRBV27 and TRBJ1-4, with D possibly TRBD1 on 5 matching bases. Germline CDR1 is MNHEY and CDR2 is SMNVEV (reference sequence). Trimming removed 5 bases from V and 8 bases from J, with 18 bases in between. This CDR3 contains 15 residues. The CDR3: CASSQRDLRDEKLFF. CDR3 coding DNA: TGTGCCAGCAGTCAACGAGACCTCCGGGACGAAAAACTGTTTTTT. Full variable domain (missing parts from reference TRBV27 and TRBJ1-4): EAQVTQNPRYLITVTGKKLTVTCSQNMNHEYMSWYRQDPGLGLRQIYYSMNVEVTDKGDVPEGYKVSRKEKRNFPLILESPSPNQTSLYFCASSQRDLRDEKLFFGSGTQLSVL.

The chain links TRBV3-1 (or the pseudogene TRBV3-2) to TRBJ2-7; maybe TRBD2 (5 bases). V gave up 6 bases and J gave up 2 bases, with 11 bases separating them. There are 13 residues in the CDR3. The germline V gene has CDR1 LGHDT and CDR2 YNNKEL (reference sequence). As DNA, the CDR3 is TGTGCCAGCAGGCGGGCAGCTACCTACGAGCAGTACTTC. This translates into CASRRAATYEQYF.

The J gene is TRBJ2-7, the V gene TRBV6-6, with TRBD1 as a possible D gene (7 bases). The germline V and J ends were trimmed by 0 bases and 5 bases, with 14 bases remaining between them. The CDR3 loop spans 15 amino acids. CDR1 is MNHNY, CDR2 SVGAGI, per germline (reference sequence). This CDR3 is CASSYSNRGGDEQYF. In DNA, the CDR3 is TGTGCCAGCAGTTACTCTAACAGGGGAGGAGACGAGCAGTACTTC.